The next 18 T cell receptor beta chains were all read from a single sample in a study of blood T cells in healthy people across ages. A second PCR of about 6 to 12 cycles used a sample-barcoded 5' primer and a J-beta primer mix. TCRdb re-analysed the 5' RACE reads in MiXCR, keeping a single row per CDR3 protein. Here the sample spans hundreds of thousands of distinct CDR3 sequences, about 62% being singletons. Sequences were obtained from blood. All receptors derive from a man aged 25 to 40 in good health.

This clonotype was counted at least ten times. The chain couples TRBV11-2 to TRBJ2-3, with TRBD2 matching 12 bases. Trimming at V came to 6 bases and at J to 6 bases, leaving 7 bases not matched to a gene. There are 15 residues in the CDR3. Germline V gene sequence: CDR1 SGHAT, CDR2 FQNNGV. The CDR3 reads CASSFTSGGRDTQYF. CDR3 sequence (DNA): TGTGCCAGCAGTTTCACTAGCGGGGGGAGGGATACGCAGTATTTT.

With regard to this clonotype: A read error may explain this, as a much larger clone is one base away. The chain uses TRBV7-2 and TRBJ2-1; no clear D. Judging by the DNA end, TRBJ2-7 fits better; the J call may be wrong. CDR1 is SGHTA and CDR2 is FQGNSA in the germline V gene. The CDR3 consists of 15 residues. As DNA, the CDR3 is TGTGCCAGCAGCTTAGCGGGAAGGTCCTACAATGAGCAGTACTTC. It codes for CASSLAGRSYNEQYF.

The V and J genes are TRBV10-3 and TRBJ1-2, with D unclear. The CDR3 is 14 amino acids. Trimming removed 0 bases from V and 1 base from J, with 6 bases in between. CDR1 and CDR2 (germline): ENHRY, SYGVKD. The CDR3, as DNA: TGTGCCATCAGTGAGTCGGCCAGTAACTATGGCTACACCTTC. Translated: CAISESASNYGYTF.

The chain links TRBV29-1 to TRBJ2-1; 7 bases align to TRBD1. There are 19 residues in the CDR3. In germline, CDR1 is SQVTM, CDR2 ANQGSEA. The V gene end was trimmed by 0 bases and the J gene end by 8 bases; junction bases not matched to a gene: 22. For the CDR3, the DNA is TGCAGCGTTGAAGACTACATTCAAGATACAGACGTTACAGGGGATGAGCAGTTCTTC. Protein sequence: CSVEDYIQDTDVTGDEQFF.

This clonotype has only one observation. V gene TRBV28 combines with J gene TRBJ1-5; unclear D gene. Germline V gene lookup returns CDR1 MDHEN and CDR2 SYDVKM. The CDR3 totals 13 residues. V dropped 2 bases and J dropped 6 bases, with 8 bases sitting between them. The CDR3 is CASSLEVIQPQHF. CDR3 sequence (DNA): TGTGCCAGCAGTTTAGAGGTCATTCAGCCCCAGCATTTT.

The chain joins TRBV6-5 to TRBJ2-3; D unclear. Trimming removed 4 bases at V and 6 bases at J, with 20 bases between. Germline V gene lookup returns CDR1 MNHEY and CDR2 SVGAGI. This CDR3 spans 16 amino acids. CDR3 DNA: TGTGCCAGCAGTTCCGGATGGGGTGTTTCATCGGATACGCAGTATTTT. Amino acid sequence: CASSSGWGVSSDTQYF.

The genes are TRBV5-1 and TRBJ1-1; D is ambiguous. The V and J ends lost 4 bases and 1 base respectively, with 11 bases between them. The CDR3 is 14 residues long. Germline CDR1 reads SGHRS; CDR2 reads YFSETQ. The CDR3 reads CASSREGRNTEAFF. The CDR3 nucleotides are TGCGCCAGCAGCCGAGAGGGTCGGAACACTGAAGCTTTCTTT.

This clonotype appeared a few times. The V gene is TRBV12-3 or TRBV12-4, the J gene TRBJ2-3, with 7 positions matching TRBD2. Trimming cost V 7 bases and J 1 base; bases outside gene matches: 17. CDR3 size: 18 residues. CDR3 nucleotides: TGTGCCAGCAACCAGTTGGGGGAGGGGAGCCCCGGCACAGATACGCAGTATTTT. It translates to CASNQLGEGSPGTDTQYF.

V is TRBV20-1 and J is TRBJ1-1; D call uncertain. CDR1 and CDR2 (germline): DFQATT, SNEGSKA (reference sequence). V was pared by 1 base and J by 8 bases, with 20 bases between. The CDR3 is made up of 15 amino acids. The CDR3 coding sequence is TGCAGTGCTAGAGCGTATAGGGCCAGGAGGTCGGAAGCTTTCTTT. It encodes CSARAYRARRSEAFF.

As for this clonotype: A read error may produce the germline difference seen at one junction end. The chain combines TRBV7-2 with TRBJ2-1; perhaps TRBD1 as D (6 bases). The CDR3 consists of 15 residues. Germline CDR1 SGHTA, CDR2 FQGNSA. The CDR3 reads CAGSSLYQGYNEQFF. The DNA for the CDR3 is TGTGCCGGCAGCTCCCTATATCAGGGGTACAATGAGCAGTTCTTC.

The CDR3 protein is CASSPGVRDEQFF. The CDR3 DNA reads as TGTGCCAGCTCACCGGGGGTCCGGGATGAGCAGTTCTTC. The rearrangement links TRBV18 to TRBJ2-1; tentatively, D is TRBD1 or TRBD2 (5 bases each). This CDR3 is 13 amino acids long. Deletions cut 3 bases from V and 8 bases from J, with 11 bases between. The germline V gene has CDR1 KGHSH and CDR2 LQKENI.

Notes on this clonotype: One junction end does not reproduce the germline sequence, and a read error may be involved. This rearrangement joins TRBV4-3 to TRBJ2-1; weak D call: TRBD2 (6 bases). CDR1 and CDR2 from the germline V gene are LGHNA and YSLEER. CDR3 length equals 16 residues. The CDR3 sequence is CASSPTTGESYNEQFF. The DNA for the CDR3 is TGCGCCAGTAGCCCCACGACGGGGGAGTCTTACAATGAGCAGTTCTTC.

This clonotype was seen only once. The chain links TRBV2 to TRBJ2-5; D is perhaps TRBD2 (5 bases). From germline, CDR1 is SNHLY and CDR2 FYNNEI. Deletions cut 6 bases from V and 5 bases from J, with 19 bases between. The CDR3 is 15 residues long. The CDR3 protein is CASSLYTRAAETQYF. CDR3 DNA sequence: TGTGCCAGCAGCCTCTACACTAGGGCGGCGGAGACCCAGTACTTC.

CDR3: CASSKRGRGVPPIYEQYF. The CDR3 region has the DNA TGTGCCAGCAGCAAAAGGGGACGCGGTGTCCCCCCAATTTACGAGCAGTACTTC. V is TRBV21-1 and J is TRBJ2-7; the table's D call TRBD1 went unverified against the DNA. TRBV21-1 is tagged as a pseudogene. The length of the CDR3 is 18 residues.

V is TRBV5-4 and J is TRBJ2-1; 9 nucleotides align to TRBD1. The CDR3 is 16 residues long. V trimming: 0 bases; J trimming: 6 bases; junction bases outside the gene matches: 7. Germline assignment: CDR1 SGHNT and CDR2 YYREEE (reference sequence). CDR3 loop: CASSLEGDREVNEQFF. The CDR3, as DNA: TGTGCCAGCAGCTTGGAGGGGGACAGGGAAGTCAATGAGCAGTTCTTC.

This clonotype was seen a handful of times. The chain joins TRBV3-1 to TRBJ2-1; weak D call: TRBD2 (6 bases). Germline V gene lookup returns CDR1 LGHDT and CDR2 YNNKEL (reference sequence). The CDR3 has 12 residues. The V end was cut by 4 bases, the J end by 13 bases, with 14 bases between. The CDR3 DNA reads as TGTGCCAGCAGCCGGGACTTCGAATATCAGTTCTTC. Encoded protein: CASSRDFEYQFF.

Worth noting for this clonotype: A read error may explain this, as a much larger clone is one base away. This chain links TRBV6-1 with TRBJ2-7; unclear D gene. The CDR3 extends over 10 amino acids. From germline, CDR1 is MNHNS and CDR2 SASEGT. Trimming took off 6 bases at V and 3 bases at J, with 3 bases between the two ends. CDR3 DNA sequence: TGTGCCAGCAGGTTCTACGAGCAGTACTTC. It codes for CASRFYEQYF.

CDR3 nucleotide sequence: TGTGCCAGCAGTTTTCCTGAGTATGGCTACACCTTC. This codes for CASSFPEYGYTF. The chain couples TRBV6-2 or TRBV6-3 to TRBJ1-2; D call uncertain. CDR1 and CDR2 from the germline V gene are MNHEY and SVGEGT. CDR3 length equals 12 residues. V lost 4 bases, J lost 5 bases, and 8 bases lay in between.